Below are 23 T cell receptor beta chains sequenced from a single sample in a study of low-dose radiotherapy and immunotherapy resistance in tumors. Time point defined: after trial treatment. Treatment: LDRT plus nivolumab, ipilimumab, low-dose cyclophosphamide and aspirin (RACIN trial). Both TCRalpha and TCRbeta chains were reverse transcribed with V-gene-specific primers. The TCRs were subjected to amplification over roughly 18 PCR cycles employing a constant-region primer in conjunction with a V-primer adapter. Each CDR3 protein is one row after TCRdb ran MiXCR on the reads. This table holds tens of thousands of distinct CDR3 sequences, around 20% found once. This specimen was PBMCs, taken after low-dose radiotherapy plus immunotherapy. These receptor sequences come from a female donor with ovarian cancer.

CDR3 DNA: TGTGCCAGCAGTCCCGCGGGGGGTCTGAGCTACACCTTC. Translating gives CASSPAGGLSYTF. This sequence joins TRBV12-3 or TRBV12-4 and TRBJ1-2, with D possibly TRBD1 on 5 matching bases. V was pared by 5 bases and J by 9 bases, with 16 bases between. The CDR3 contains 13 residues.

This clonotype has at least ten counts. The V call is TRBV5-1, the J call TRBJ2-2, with 10 positions matching TRBD2. Trimming at V came to 5 bases and at J to 1 base, leaving 8 bases not matched to a gene. Germline V gene lookup returns CDR1 SGHRS and CDR2 YFSETQ. CDR3 length equals 17 residues. The CDR3 region is CASRPPSGGLNTGELFF. The CDR3 region has the DNA TGCGCCAGCAGACCCCCTAGCGGGGGCCTGAACACCGGGGAGCTGTTTTTT.

Ten or more counts support this clonotype. The chain employs TRBV6-2 or TRBV6-3 and TRBJ2-1; 15 positions match TRBD2. V shed 6 bases, J shed 6 bases, and the junction held 6 bases outside the gene matches. The CDR3 is 16 residues long. Germline V gene data show CDR1 as MNHEY and CDR2 as SVGEGT. CDR3 DNA: TGTGCCAGCAGCAGGACTAGCGGGAGGGGCCCCAATGAGCAGTTCTTC. Amino acids: CASSRTSGRGPNEQFF.

This clonotype has ten or more counts. V is TRBV20-1 and J is TRBJ2-7; perhaps TRBD1 as D (5 bases). Germline V gene lookup returns CDR1 DFQATT and CDR2 SNEGSKA (reference sequence). CDR3 size: 13 residues. Trimming removed 0 bases from V and 5 bases from J, with 11 bases in between. CDR3 loop: CSARDQGADEQYF. The CDR3 region has the DNA TGCAGTGCTAGAGATCAAGGGGCTGACGAGCAGTACTTC.

The chain employs TRBV19 and TRBJ2-2; D might be TRBD1 (6 bases). Germline CDR1 and CDR2: LNHDA and SQIVND (reference sequence). This CDR3 spans 15 amino acids. The ends were cut back, 9 bases at V and 1 base at J, with 15 bases in the middle. The CDR3 sequence: CASRRGTLNTGELFF. In nucleotides, the CDR3 is TGTGCCAGCAGGAGAGGGACATTGAACACCGGGGAGCTGTTTTTT.

This clonotype was detected many times. The gene calls are TRBV3-1 and TRBJ1-6, with 7 bases that match TRBD1. This CDR3 is 16 amino acids long. V lost 1 base and J lost 10; bases outside the gene matches: 10. CDR1 and CDR2 (germline): LGHDT, YNNKEL (reference sequence). The CDR3 loop reads CASSQVPIQGNSPLHF. For the CDR3, the DNA is TGTGCCAGCAGCCAAGTACCTATACAGGGGAACTCACCCCTCCACTTT.

This clonotype was observed many times. The genes are TRBV4-3 and TRBJ1-3; no reliable D call. Trimming shortened V by 2 bases and J by 2 bases, and 7 bases separated the two germline ends. Germline values: CDR1 LGHNA, CDR2 YSLEER. The CDR3 runs 14 residues. The CDR3 nucleotides read TGCGCCAGCAGCCAATGGGGAACTGGAAACACCATATATTTT. This codes for CASSQWGTGNTIYF.

This clonotype showed up just a few times. The chain links TRBV5-3 to TRBJ2-7; D perhaps matches TRBD2 (5 bases). TRBV5-3 is an open reading frame whose function is uncertain. V lost 5 bases and J 1 base, leaving 22 bases between the germline ends. CDR3 length equals 17 residues. The CDR3 region is CARSPRRFGSLSYEQYF. The CDR3 DNA sequence: TGTGCCAGAAGTCCCCGGAGGTTTGGCAGCCTATCCTACGAGCAGTACTTC.

This clonotype was recorded many times. The J gene is TRBJ1-1, the V gene TRBV18; 7 positions agree with TRBD1. Germline CDR1 KGHSH, CDR2 LQKENI. V lost 1 base, J lost 4 bases, and 6 bases stayed unmatched. CDR3 length: 15 amino acids. In DNA form, the CDR3 reads TGTGCCAGCTCACCACGTGGCAGGGGGAGCACTGAAGCTTTCTTT. Protein: CASSPRGRGSTEAFF.

The J gene is TRBJ1-2, the V gene TRBV11-3; D may be TRBD1 (5 bases). V lost 0 bases and J lost 8, with 10 bases in between. CDR1 and CDR2 (germline): SGHNT, YENEEA. The CDR3 totals 13 residues. CDR3 region: CASSLDGRGGYTF. The DNA for the CDR3 is TGTGCCAGCAGCTTAGATGGTCGGGGGGGCTACACCTTC.

This clonotype was counted many times. J is TRBJ2-3 and V is TRBV30, with 7 bases identical to TRBD1. Unmatched junction bases numbered 1, after V lost 5 bases and J lost 2 bases. Germline CDR1 GTSNPN, CDR2 SVGIG (reference sequence). The CDR3 covers 12 residues. The CDR3 coding sequence is TGTGCCTGGGACAGGGTCACAGATACGCAGTATTTT. It is translated as CAWDRVTDTQYF.

This clonotype was counted ten times or more. The J gene is TRBJ1-6, the V gene TRBV6-2 or TRBV6-3; TRBD1 is a possible D gene (5 bases). Trimming removed 2 bases from V and 7 bases from J, with 9 bases in between. Per germline, CDR1 MNHEY and CDR2 SVGEGT. The CDR3 extends over 14 amino acids. The CDR3 region is CASSYERGNSPLHF. The CDR3 DNA reads TGTGCCAGCAGTTACGAAAGGGGCAATTCACCCCTCCACTTT.

The rearrangement uses TRBV7-3 and TRBJ2-3; D remains unclear. Trimming left V 5 bases short and J 6 bases short, with 15 bases between. Germline V CDR1 and CDR2: SGHTA, FQGTGA. CDR3 length equals 14 residues. This CDR3 is CASSRELAPDTQYF. CDR3 in DNA: TGTGCCAGCAGCCGCGAGTTGGCGCCGGATACGCAGTATTTT. The whole variable domain, remainder taken from reference TRBV7-3 and TRBJ2-3, is GAGVSQTPSNKVTEKGKYVELRCDPISGHTALYWYRQSLGQGPEFLIYFQGTGAADDSGLPNDRFFAVRPEGSVSTLKIQRTERGDSAVYLCASSRELAPDTQYFGPGTRLTVL.

This clonotype was detected only a few times. The chain couples TRBV20-1 to TRBJ2-2; possible D gene TRBD1, 6 bases. V lost 3 bases and J lost 6, with 26 bases in between. Germline V gene data show CDR1 as DFQATT and CDR2 as SNEGSKA (reference sequence). This CDR3 contains 18 residues. Written as DNA, the CDR3 is TGCAGTGCTAGCAGCAGGGGCAGGCCGAAGTTGGTGGCCGGGGAGCTGTTTTTT. Translation: CSASSRGRPKLVAGELFF.

As regards this clonotype: The junction shows a germline mismatch at one end, possibly a read error. The chain joins TRBV7-9 to TRBJ2-1, with 7 nucleotides matching TRBD2. The CDR3 extends over 14 amino acids. Germline assignment: CDR1 SEHNR and CDR2 FQNEAQ (reference sequence). Written as DNA, the CDR3 is TGTGTCAGCAGCCCTTCTAGCGGATACAATGAGCAGTTCTTC. This translates into CVSSPSSGYNEQFF. The complete variable domain, with remaining parts taken from reference TRBV7-9 and TRBJ2-1, reads DTGVSQNPRHKITKRGQNVTFRCDPISEHNRLYWYRQTLGQGPEFLTYFQNEAQLEKSRLLSDRFSAERPKGSFSTLEIQRTEQGDSAMYLCVSSPSSGYNEQFFGPGTRLTVL.

J is TRBJ1-1 and V is TRBV13, with 9 nucleotides matching TRBD1. This CDR3 comprises 15 residues. Trimming at V came to 4 bases and at J to 3 bases, leaving 6 bases not matched to a gene. Germline assignment: CDR1 PRHDT and CDR2 FYEKMQ (reference sequence). For the CDR3, the DNA is TGTGCCAGCAGCTCAGGACAGGGGAGGCACACTGAAGCTTTCTTT. Its translation is CASSSGQGRHTEAFF.

In this sample, this clonotype turned up many times. The J gene is TRBJ2-1, the V gene TRBV25-1, with 8 nucleotides matching TRBD2. The V gene's germline CDR1 is MGHDK and CDR2 SYGVNS. The CDR3 runs to 15 residues. With V trimmed by 1 base and J by 9 bases, 8 bases remained unmatched. CDR3 amino acids: CASSEFGGEMGEQFF. DNA of the CDR3: TGTGCCAGCAGTGAATTCGGGGGGGAGATGGGTGAGCAGTTCTTC.

This clonotype occurred many times. The gene calls are TRBV6-2 or TRBV6-3 and TRBJ1-4, with D perhaps matching TRBD1 (6 bases). V was trimmed by 2 bases and J by 8 bases, leaving 12 bases between them. The CDR3 is 14 residues long. Germline V gives CDR1 MNHEY, CDR2 SVGEGT. The CDR3 loop reads CASSYEAGQEKLFF. CDR3 coding DNA: TGTGCCAGCAGTTACGAGGCGGGACAAGAAAAACTGTTTTTT.

This clonotype was detected ten times or more. The chain combines TRBV7-2 with TRBJ2-7; 8 bases line up with TRBD2. Unmatched junction bases numbered 5, after V lost 2 bases and J lost 2 bases. The CDR3 is 15 residues long. Germline V gene sequence: CDR1 SGHTA, CDR2 FQGNSA. CDR3 residues: CASSLRVSGAYEQYF. In DNA form, the CDR3 reads TGTGCCAGCAGCTTAAGGGTTAGCGGGGCCTACGAGCAGTACTTC.

This clonotype was counted many times. The chain couples TRBV28 to TRBJ2-1; unclear D gene. Germline V gives CDR1 MDHEN, CDR2 SYDVKM. V was pared by 7 bases and J by 3 bases, with 10 bases between. The CDR3 sequence is 13 residues long. DNA of the CDR3: TGTGCCAGCACGGCGAACAGCTACAATGAGCAGTTCTTC. This translates into CASTANSYNEQFF.

This clonotype was counted ten times or more. The chain links TRBV2 to TRBJ2-3; TRBD1 aligns across 7 bases. V dropped 6 bases and J dropped 1; count of bases not matched to a gene: 7. CDR1 and CDR2 from the germline V gene are SNHLY and FYNNEI. This CDR3 region has 15 residues. Written as DNA, the CDR3 is TGTGCCAGCAGGAAGACAGGGCGCGGCACAGATACGCAGTATTTT. It codes for CASRKTGRGTDTQYF.

A single count supports this clonotype. This chain links TRBV2 with TRBJ2-3; possibly TRBD2 for D (5 bases). V was pared by 9 bases and J by 0 bases, with 13 bases between. CDR1 is SNHLY and CDR2 is FYNNEI in the germline V gene. The CDR3 contains 14 residues. This chain's CDR3 is CASYPADSTDTQYF. The CDR3 region has the DNA TGTGCCAGTTACCCAGCGGATAGCACAGATACGCAGTATTTT. Full variable domain (remainder filled in from reference TRBV2 and TRBJ2-3): EPEVTQTPSHQVTQMGQEVILRCVPISNHLYFYWYRQILGQKVEFLVSFYNNEISEKSEIFDDQFSVERPDGSNFTLKIRSTKLEDSAMYFCASYPADSTDTQYFGPGTRLTVL.

At least ten counts were recorded for this clonotype. The chain employs TRBV29-1 and TRBJ1-2, with unresolved D. V was pared by 5 bases and J by 8 bases, with 3 bases between. Germline V gene data show CDR1 as SQVTM and CDR2 as ANQGSEA. The CDR3 loop spans 8 amino acids. CDR3 sequence: CSVSGYTF. As DNA, the CDR3 is TGCAGCGTTTCCGGCTACACCTTC.